Listed below are T cell receptor beta chains from one sample, sequenced in a study of blood T cell repertoires in COVID-19. Profiling relied on immunoSEQ multiplex PCR, and the TCRdb table lists in-frame clones only, not all of them. The table lists hundreds of thousands of clones, 70% to 90% of them singletons, with more than 10% in the top ten. Material: peripheral blood. All receptors derive from a woman younger than 35 who had recovered from COVID-19. Each CDR3 is given with its conserved first and last residue. The order of the fields is clone size, V gene, D gene, J gene, CDR3 DNA, CDR3 protein. A D gene is named only where the DNA matches it firmly. The listing skips clone size in some rows; elsewhere it reads once, few, many or a size class.

abundance: NA; v_gene: TRBV30; d_gene: TRBD2; j_gene: TRBJ2-1; CDR3nt: TGTGCCTGGAGTACGGAGCGGGACCCTGAGCAGTTCTTC; CDR3aa: CAWSTERDPEQFF
abundance: NA; v_gene: TRBV9; d_gene: TRBD1; j_gene: TRBJ1-6; CDR3nt: TGTGCCAGCAGCGACCGAACAGGGGCGGATTCACCCCTCCACTTT; CDR3aa: CASSDRTGADSPLHF
abundance: few; v_gene: TRBV7-2; d_gene: TRBD1; j_gene: TRBJ1-5; CDR3nt: TGTGCCAGCAGCTTGGGACAGGGAGGGTATCAGCCCCAGCATTTT; CDR3aa: CASSLGQGGYQPQHF
abundance: NA; v_gene: TRBV6-6; d_gene: TRBD1; j_gene: TRBJ1-1; CDR3nt: TGTGCCACCCGGGACAGGGAAGCTTTCTTT; CDR3aa: CATRDREAFF
abundance: NA; v_gene: TRBV6-4; d_gene: NA; j_gene: TRBJ2-1; CDR3nt: TGTGCCAGCAGTGACTCAATCGGGAGTGGGAATGAGCAGTTCTTC; CDR3aa: CASSDSIGSGNEQFF
abundance: once; v_gene: TRBV4-3; d_gene: TRBD2; j_gene: TRBJ2-1; CDR3nt: TGCGCCAGCAGCCAAGAGGCGGGAGGGTACAATGAGCAGTTCTTC; CDR3aa: CASSQEAGGYNEQFF
abundance: NA; v_gene: TRBV30; d_gene: TRBD1; j_gene: TRBJ2-7; CDR3nt: TGTGCCTGGAACAGGGGTGTTTCCTACGAGCAGTACTTC; CDR3aa: CAWNRGVSYEQYF
abundance: NA; v_gene: TRBV6-2/TRBV6-3; d_gene: TRBD1; j_gene: TRBJ1-5; CDR3nt: TGTGCCAGCAGTTACGGACAGGGGGCAGTTAATCAGCCCCAGCATTTT; CDR3aa: CASSYGQGAVNQPQHF
abundance: NA; v_gene: TRBV7-3; d_gene: NA; j_gene: TRBJ2-2; CDR3nt: TGTGCCAGCAGCCTTAGACAAGGGGAGCTGTTTTTT; CDR3aa: CASSLRQGELFF
abundance: few; v_gene: TRBV14; d_gene: NA; j_gene: TRBJ2-3; CDR3nt: TGTGCCAGCAGCCAAGATCTAAGTACCCCCCTCAATACGCAGTATTTT; CDR3aa: CASSQDLSTPLNTQYF
abundance: NA; v_gene: TRBV29-1; d_gene: NA; j_gene: TRBJ1-5; CDR3nt: TGCAGCGTGTTGTTTGGAGTCAATCAGCCCCAGCATTTT; CDR3aa: CSVLFGVNQPQHF
abundance: NA; v_gene: TRBV4-1; d_gene: TRBD1; j_gene: TRBJ1-6; CDR3nt: TGCGCCAGCAGCCAAGATGGACAGGGGTATAATTCACCCCTCCACTTT; CDR3aa: CASSQDGQGYNSPLHF
abundance: NA; v_gene: TRBV11-3; d_gene: NA; j_gene: TRBJ2-3; CDR3nt: TGTGCCAGCAGCTTAAGGGGGGGAGCCACAGATACGCAGTATTTT; CDR3aa: CASSLRGGATDTQYF
abundance: NA; v_gene: TRBV19; d_gene: NA; j_gene: TRBJ2-1; CDR3nt: TGTGCCAGTAGTCTCCCAGCGAGCTCCTACAATGAGCAGTTCTTC; CDR3aa: CASSLPASSYNEQFF
abundance: NA; v_gene: TRBV11-2; d_gene: NA; j_gene: TRBJ2-7; CDR3nt: TGTGCCAGCAGCTTAGGGGCAGGGAACGAGCAGTACTTC; CDR3aa: CASSLGAGNEQYF
abundance: once; v_gene: TRBV19; d_gene: NA; j_gene: TRBJ1-2; CDR3nt: TGTGCCAGTAGTATAGTACCAGGTCGTGGCTACACCTTC; CDR3aa: CASSIVPGRGYTF
abundance: NA; v_gene: TRBV10-3; d_gene: TRBD1; j_gene: TRBJ1-1; CDR3nt: TGTGCCATAGGGGGCATGAACACTGAAGCTTTCTTT; CDR3aa: CAIGGMNTEAFF
abundance: NA; v_gene: TRBV4-3; d_gene: TRBD2; j_gene: TRBJ2-1; CDR3nt: TGCGCCAGCAGCCAAGATAGTATCACTAGCGGGAGGGCCAATGAGCAGTTCTTC; CDR3aa: CASSQDSITSGRANEQFF
abundance: NA; v_gene: TRBV9; d_gene: TRBD1; j_gene: TRBJ1-2; CDR3nt: TGTGCCAGCAGTACAGGGGATTTCTATGGCTACACCTTC; CDR3aa: CASSTGDFYGYTF
abundance: NA; v_gene: TRBV9; d_gene: TRBD1; j_gene: TRBJ2-7; CDR3nt: TGTGCCAGCAGCGTTAACAGGGGCGAGCAGTACTTC; CDR3aa: CASSVNRGEQYF
abundance: NA; v_gene: TRBV5-4; d_gene: TRBD2; j_gene: TRBJ2-2; CDR3nt: TGTGCCAGCAGCTTAGGGCTAGCGGGATGGTCCGGGGAGCTGTTTTTT; CDR3aa: CASSLGLAGWSGELFF
abundance: NA; v_gene: TRBV28; d_gene: NA; j_gene: TRBJ1-2; CDR3nt: TGTGCCAGCAGGAGTCCGACAGAGCCCCTGGCGTATGGCTACACCTTC; CDR3aa: CASRSPTEPLAYGYTF
abundance: NA; v_gene: TRBV7-2; d_gene: TRBD2; j_gene: TRBJ2-3; CDR3nt: TGTGCCAGCAGCTTCACTAGCGGGAGACGCTCAGATACGCAGTATTTT; CDR3aa: CASSFTSGRRSDTQYF
abundance: NA; v_gene: TRBV6-2/TRBV6-3; d_gene: NA; j_gene: TRBJ1-5; CDR3nt: TGTGCCAGCAGCGGGCAGAGCAATCAGCCCCAGCATTTT; CDR3aa: CASSGQSNQPQHF
abundance: NA; v_gene: TRBV25-1; d_gene: TRBD1; j_gene: TRBJ2-5; CDR3nt: TGTGCCAGCAGTGAAAGGCAGGGGGAAGAGACCCAGTACTTC; CDR3aa: CASSERQGEETQYF
abundance: few; v_gene: TRBV7-9; d_gene: NA; j_gene: TRBJ2-7; CDR3nt: TGTGCCAGCACCCACACGTACTCCCGGGACACCTACGAGCAGTACTTC; CDR3aa: CASTHTYSRDTYEQYF
abundance: NA; v_gene: TRBV9; d_gene: NA; j_gene: TRBJ1-1; CDR3nt: TGTGCCAGCAGCCTCCAGACATTCATGAACACTGAAGCTTTCTTT; CDR3aa: CASSLQTFMNTEAFF
abundance: NA; v_gene: TRBV6-6; d_gene: NA; j_gene: TRBJ2-1; CDR3nt: TGTGCCAGCAGTTACCCTCCTTCGAGCGAGCAGTTCTTC; CDR3aa: CASSYPPSSEQFF
abundance: NA; v_gene: TRBV5-1; d_gene: NA; j_gene: TRBJ2-3; CDR3nt: TGCGCCAGCAGCTTGGGGGACTTTTTGGATACGCAGTATTTT; CDR3aa: CASSLGDFLDTQYF
abundance: NA; v_gene: TRBV14; d_gene: NA; j_gene: TRBJ2-1; CDR3nt: TGTGCCAGCAGCCGACGGGACTCCTACAATGAGCAGTTCTTC; CDR3aa: CASSRRDSYNEQFF
abundance: NA; v_gene: TRBV7-9; d_gene: NA; j_gene: TRBJ2-1; CDR3nt: TGTGCCAGCAGCTTGCGGGCAGACAATGAGCAGTTCTTC; CDR3aa: CASSLRADNEQFF
abundance: few; v_gene: TRBV5-6; d_gene: TRBD2; j_gene: TRBJ2-7; CDR3nt: TGTGCCAGCAGCTTTGGCGGGAGCTACGAGCAGTACTTC; CDR3aa: CASSFGGSYEQYF
abundance: NA; v_gene: TRBV7-3; d_gene: NA; j_gene: TRBJ1-2; CDR3nt: TGTGCCAGCAGCGCTACAGGGAACTATGGCTACACCTTC; CDR3aa: CASSATGNYGYTF
abundance: NA; v_gene: TRBV5-1; d_gene: TRBD1; j_gene: TRBJ2-1; CDR3nt: TGCGCCAGCAGCCAGGGACAGCTAAGCTCCTACAATGAGCAGTTCTTC; CDR3aa: CASSQGQLSSYNEQFF
abundance: once; v_gene: TRBV30; d_gene: NA; j_gene: TRBJ1-5; CDR3nt: TGTGCCTGGAGTGTACGGGGTGGGCAGCCCCAGCATTTT; CDR3aa: CAWSVRGGQPQHF
abundance: few; v_gene: TRBV7-6; d_gene: NA; j_gene: TRBJ2-3; CDR3nt: TGTGCCAGTACCCCGAGCGGGTTTACCACAGATACGCAGTATTTT; CDR3aa: CASTPSGFTTDTQYF
abundance: NA; v_gene: TRBV10-3; d_gene: TRBD2; j_gene: TRBJ2-3; CDR3nt: TGTGCCATCACACAGGGAAGTGGCCTAGCGGGAGGAGATACGCAGTATTTT; CDR3aa: CAITQGSGLAGGDTQYF
abundance: NA; v_gene: TRBV4-3; d_gene: NA; j_gene: TRBJ2-5; CDR3nt: TGCGCCAGCAGCCAAGTAGGAGGGGAAGAGACCCAGTACTTC; CDR3aa: CASSQVGGEETQYF
abundance: NA; v_gene: TRBV9; d_gene: TRBD2; j_gene: TRBJ2-3; CDR3nt: TGTGCCAGCAGCCCTCAAGCCCCGGGAGGGCTAGATACGCAGTATTTT; CDR3aa: CASSPQAPGGLDTQYF
abundance: NA; v_gene: TRBV7-2; d_gene: TRBD1; j_gene: TRBJ1-1; CDR3nt: TGTGCCAGCAGCATCACAGGGGGCCCAATGAACACTGAAGCTTTCTTT; CDR3aa: CASSITGGPMNTEAFF
abundance: NA; v_gene: TRBV27; d_gene: TRBD1; j_gene: TRBJ1-4; CDR3nt: TGTGCCAGCAGTGACACAGGGGGGAATGAAAAACTGTTTTTT; CDR3aa: CASSDTGGNEKLFF
abundance: NA; v_gene: TRBV7-2; d_gene: NA; j_gene: TRBJ2-4; CDR3nt: TGTGCCAGCAGCTTAGTTATGTCCAAAAACATTCAGTACTTC; CDR3aa: CASSLVMSKNIQYF
abundance: NA; v_gene: TRBV19; d_gene: NA; j_gene: TRBJ1-5; CDR3nt: TGTGCCAGTAGTGGGGCCAGGCAGCCCCAGCATTTT; CDR3aa: CASSGARQPQHF
abundance: NA; v_gene: TRBV7-9; d_gene: TRBD1; j_gene: TRBJ2-1; CDR3nt: TGTGCCAGCAGCCCGGGACAGGGGAGGGATGAGCAGTTCTTC; CDR3aa: CASSPGQGRDEQFF
abundance: once; v_gene: TRBV12-3/TRBV12-4; d_gene: NA; j_gene: TRBJ2-2; CDR3nt: TGTGCCAGCAGTACCGACCGGGCCGGGGAGCTGTTTTTT; CDR3aa: CASSTDRAGELFF